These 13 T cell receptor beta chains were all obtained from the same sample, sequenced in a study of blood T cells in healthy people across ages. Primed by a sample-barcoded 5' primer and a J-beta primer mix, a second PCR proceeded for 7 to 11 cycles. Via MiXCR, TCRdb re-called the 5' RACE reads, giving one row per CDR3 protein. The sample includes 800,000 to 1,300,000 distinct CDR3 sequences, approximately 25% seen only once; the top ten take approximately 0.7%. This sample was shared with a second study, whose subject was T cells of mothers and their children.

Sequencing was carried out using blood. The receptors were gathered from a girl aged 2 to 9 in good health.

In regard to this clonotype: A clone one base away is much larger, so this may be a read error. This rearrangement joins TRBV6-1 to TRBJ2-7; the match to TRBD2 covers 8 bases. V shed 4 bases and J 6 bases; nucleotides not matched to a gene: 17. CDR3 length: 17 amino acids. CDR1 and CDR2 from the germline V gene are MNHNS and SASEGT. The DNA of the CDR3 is TGTGCCAGCAGTGCCACTACTAGCGGAGAACTGCCGGTCGAGCAGTACTTC. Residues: CASSATTSGELPVEQYF.

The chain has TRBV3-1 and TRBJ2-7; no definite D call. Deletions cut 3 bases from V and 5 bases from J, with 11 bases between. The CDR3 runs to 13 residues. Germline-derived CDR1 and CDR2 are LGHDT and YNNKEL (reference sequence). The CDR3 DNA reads TGTGCCAGCAGCCAGATGAGGAGTAACGAGCAGTACTTC. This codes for CASSQMRSNEQYF.

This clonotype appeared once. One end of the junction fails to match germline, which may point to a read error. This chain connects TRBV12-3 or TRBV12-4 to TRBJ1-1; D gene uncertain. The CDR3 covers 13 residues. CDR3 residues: CAGSQNRNTEAFF. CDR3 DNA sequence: TGTGCCGGCAGTCAAAATCGGAACACTGAAGCTTTCTTT.

CDR3 amino acids: CASSFTPGATYEQYF. CDR3 nucleotides: TGTGCCAGCAGCTTCACCCCGGGGGCAACCTACGAGCAGTACTTC. This chain joins TRBV7-3 and TRBJ2-7, with D perhaps TRBD1 or TRBD2 (6 bases each). CDR3 size: 15 residues. Trimming removed 3 bases at V and 2 bases at J, with 14 bases between. In germline, CDR1 is SGHTA, CDR2 FQGTGA.

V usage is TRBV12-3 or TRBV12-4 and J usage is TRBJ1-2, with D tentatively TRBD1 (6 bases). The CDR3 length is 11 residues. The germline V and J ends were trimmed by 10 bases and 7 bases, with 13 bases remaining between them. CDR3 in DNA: TGTGCCACCCTCCAGGGGTCTGGCTACACCTTC. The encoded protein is CATLQGSGYTF.

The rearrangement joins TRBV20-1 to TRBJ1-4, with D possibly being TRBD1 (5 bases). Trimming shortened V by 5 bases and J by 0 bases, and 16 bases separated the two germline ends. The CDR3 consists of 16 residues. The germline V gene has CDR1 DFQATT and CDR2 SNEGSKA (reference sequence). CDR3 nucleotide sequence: TGCAGTGCTCCCCGGGACCGACATACAACTAATGAAAAACTGTTTTTT. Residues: CSAPRDRHTTNEKLFF.

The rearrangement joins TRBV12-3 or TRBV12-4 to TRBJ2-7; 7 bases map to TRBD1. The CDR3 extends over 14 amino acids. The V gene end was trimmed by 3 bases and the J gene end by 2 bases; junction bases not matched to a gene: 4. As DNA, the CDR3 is TGTGCCAGCAGTTTCTCAGGACAGGCCTACGAGCAGTACTTC. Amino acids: CASSFSGQAYEQYF.

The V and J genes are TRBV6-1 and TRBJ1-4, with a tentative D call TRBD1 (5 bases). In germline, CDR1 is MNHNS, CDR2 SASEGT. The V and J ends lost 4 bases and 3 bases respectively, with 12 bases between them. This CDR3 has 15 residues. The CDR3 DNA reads TGTGCCAGCAGTGCAAGCAGGGTGTCTAATGAAAAACTGTTTTTT. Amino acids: CASSASRVSNEKLFF.

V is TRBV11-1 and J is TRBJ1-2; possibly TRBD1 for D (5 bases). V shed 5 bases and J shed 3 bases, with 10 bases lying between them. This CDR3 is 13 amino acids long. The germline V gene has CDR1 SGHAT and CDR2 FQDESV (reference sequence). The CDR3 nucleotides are TGTGCCAGCAGCGCGGGGGTACACTATGGCTACACCTTC. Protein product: CASSAGVHYGYTF.

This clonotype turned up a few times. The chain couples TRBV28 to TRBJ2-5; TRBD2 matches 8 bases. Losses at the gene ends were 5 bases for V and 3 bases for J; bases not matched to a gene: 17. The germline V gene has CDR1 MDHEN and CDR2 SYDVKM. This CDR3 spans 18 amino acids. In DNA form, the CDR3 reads TGTGCCAGCAGTCATTCGGGAGGGCCCTCCAACCACAAAGAGACCCAGTACTTC. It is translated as CASSHSGGPSNHKETQYF.

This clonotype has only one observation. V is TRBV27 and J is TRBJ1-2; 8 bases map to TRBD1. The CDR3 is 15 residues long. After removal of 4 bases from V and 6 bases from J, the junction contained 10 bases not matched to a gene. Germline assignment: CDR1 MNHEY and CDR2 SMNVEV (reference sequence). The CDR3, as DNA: TGTGCCAGCAGTTGGGGGACAGGCAAAGGGAATGGCTACACCTTC. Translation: CASSWGTGKGNGYTF.

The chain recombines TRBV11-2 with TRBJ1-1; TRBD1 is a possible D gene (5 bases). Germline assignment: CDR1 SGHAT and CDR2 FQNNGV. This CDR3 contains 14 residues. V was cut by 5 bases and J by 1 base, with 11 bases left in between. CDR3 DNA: TGTGCCAGCAGCGCAGGGAGGGGGAACACTGAAGCTTTCTTT. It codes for CASSAGRGNTEAFF.

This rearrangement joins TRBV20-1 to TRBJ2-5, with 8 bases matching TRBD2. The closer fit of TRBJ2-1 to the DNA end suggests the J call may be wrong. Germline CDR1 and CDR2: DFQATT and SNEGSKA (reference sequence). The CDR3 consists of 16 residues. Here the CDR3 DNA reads TGCAGTGCTAGCCACAGGCGGGAGGAAATTATCGATGAGCAGTTCTTC. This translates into CSASHRREEIIDEQFF.